The clone carrying this T cell receptor (beta chain) was seen ten or more times. The CDR3 is 13 amino acids. CDR1 SNHLY and CDR2 FYNNEI come from the germline V gene. V shed 6 bases, J shed 9 bases, and the junction held 10 bases outside the gene matches. This entry is derived from a study of T cells in Graves' hyperthyroidism and ophthalmopathy. Study information: Peripheral blood was acquired at first diagnosis, ahead of any therapy whatsoever.

Using RNA transcripts as the source, TCR beta CDR3 regions were amplified. HTBI primers were the set used in a first-round RT-PCR of the TCR CDR3. TCRdb reprocessed the multiplex PCR reads with MiXCR, giving one entry per CDR3 protein. This sample has about 350,000 distinct CDR3 sequences, with about a sixth found just once. Disease lasting under 3 months, a NOSPECS grade of at least 4, and a Clinical Activity Score of at least 3 were features of the ophthalmopathy patients. Lactation, pregnancy, other autoimmune disease or uncontrolled infection excluded patients. Diagnosing involved the use of clinical symptoms, serum thyroxine and TRAb, thyroid ultrasound and orbital computed tomography.

The sequence came from a woman in her 40s with Graves' ophthalmopathy. This chain connects TRBV2 to TRBJ1-1; TRBD1 matches at 7 bases. The specimen was blood. DNA of the CDR3: TGTGCCAGCAGGACCCCGGGACAGCTACAAGCTTTCTTT. This gives the protein CASRTPGQLQAFF.